A selection of T cell receptor beta chains follows, all from one sample in a study of CD8+ T cells in alopecia areata. Using immunoSEQ multiplex PCR, the repertoire was profiled, and TCRdb retains in-frame clones only, with some absent. The sample has some 170,000 clones, 59% seen once. This specimen consisted of CD4+ T cells sorted from blood, obtained at week 0. The receptors stem from a human donor with alopecia areata. CDR3s include the opening cysteine and the closing phenylalanine or tryptophan. A D gene is named only where the DNA matches it firmly. Rows give clone size only sometimes, using once, few, many, or a class for an expanded clone.

clone_size: -
j_call: TRBJ1-1
v_call: TRBV5-6
d_call: -
cdr3_aa: CASTNTEAFF
cdr3_nt: TGTGCCAGCACAAACACTGAAGCTTTCTTT

clone_size: few
j_call: TRBJ1-6
v_call: TRBV27
d_call: -
cdr3_aa: CASSLMENSPLHF
cdr3_nt: TGTGCCAGCAGTTTAATGGAAAATTCACCCCTCCACTTT

clone_size: -
j_call: TRBJ2-7
v_call: TRBV18
d_call: -
cdr3_aa: CASSPRLSSYEQYF
cdr3_nt: TGTGCCAGCTCACCACGGTTGTCCTCCTACGAGCAGTACTTC

clone_size: few
j_call: TRBJ2-7
v_call: TRBV5-1
d_call: TRBD2
cdr3_aa: CATRLAGGLSYEQYF
cdr3_nt: TGCGCCACCAGACTAGCGGGGGGACTCTCCTACGAGCAGTACTTC

clone_size: -
j_call: TRBJ2-3
v_call: TRBV29-1
d_call: -
cdr3_aa: CSVEVGTSTDTQYF
cdr3_nt: TGCAGCGTTGAAGTAGGGACAAGCACAGATACGCAGTATTTT

clone_size: -
j_call: TRBJ2-1
v_call: TRBV5-1
d_call: TRBD1
cdr3_aa: CASSSEPGQGNEQFF
cdr3_nt: TGCGCCAGCAGCTCAGAACCGGGACAGGGTAATGAGCAGTTCTTC

clone_size: -
j_call: TRBJ1-5
v_call: TRBV2
d_call: -
cdr3_aa: CASKGTPGSQPQHF
cdr3_nt: TGTGCCAGCAAGGGGACACCCGGCAGTCAGCCCCAGCATTTT

clone_size: -
j_call: TRBJ2-7
v_call: TRBV30
d_call: -
cdr3_aa: CAWSRQSSFYEQYF
cdr3_nt: TGTGCCTGGAGCAGACAGTCGAGCTTCTACGAGCAGTACTTC

clone_size: -
j_call: TRBJ2-2
v_call: TRBV29-1
d_call: TRBD1
cdr3_aa: CSADPGQGSLTGELFF
cdr3_nt: TGCAGCGCTGATCCCGGACAGGGGAGTTTGACCGGGGAGCTGTTTTTT

clone_size: few
j_call: TRBJ2-5
v_call: TRBV11-2
d_call: -
cdr3_aa: CASSLEETQYF
cdr3_nt: TGTGCCAGCAGCTTAGAAGAGACCCAGTACTTC

clone_size: few
j_call: TRBJ2-7
v_call: TRBV29-1
d_call: -
cdr3_aa: CSARGTDEASYEQYF
cdr3_nt: TGCAGCGCTCGCGGGACGGATGAAGCCTCCTACGAGCAGTACTTC

clone_size: many
j_call: TRBJ1-2
v_call: TRBV2
d_call: -
cdr3_aa: CASRARQVLNNYGYTF
cdr3_nt: TGTGCCAGCAGAGCAAGACAGGTCTTGAATAACTATGGCTACACCTTC

clone_size: -
j_call: TRBJ1-1
v_call: TRBV29-1
d_call: -
cdr3_aa: CSVRGNTEAFF
cdr3_nt: TGCAGCGTCCGAGGGAACACTGAAGCTTTCTTT

clone_size: -
j_call: TRBJ1-4
v_call: TRBV29-1
d_call: -
cdr3_aa: CSVAGGIEKLFF
cdr3_nt: TGCAGCGTTGCGGGGGGGATTGAAAAACTGTTTTTT

clone_size: -
j_call: TRBJ1-3
v_call: TRBV30
d_call: -
cdr3_aa: CAWSVQNSLSGNTIYF
cdr3_nt: TGTGCCTGGAGTGTACAGAACAGCCTCTCTGGAAACACCATATATTTT

clone_size: few
j_call: TRBJ2-3
v_call: TRBV10-3
d_call: -
cdr3_aa: CAITASSADTQYF
cdr3_nt: TGTGCCATCACCGCCTCTAGCGCAGATACGCAGTATTTT

clone_size: -
j_call: TRBJ2-5
v_call: TRBV14
d_call: TRBD1
cdr3_aa: CASSPRDRQETQYF
cdr3_nt: TGTGCCAGCAGCCCCCGGGACAGACAAGAGACCCAGTACTTC

clone_size: -
j_call: TRBJ2-3
v_call: TRBV5-1
d_call: TRBD2
cdr3_aa: CASSFQTSGSISTDTQYF
cdr3_nt: TGCGCCAGCAGCTTCCAGACTAGCGGGTCTATCTCCACAGATACGCAGTATTTT

clone_size: few
j_call: TRBJ2-7
v_call: TRBV15
d_call: TRBD1
cdr3_aa: CATSRTGTGLEQYF
cdr3_nt: TGTGCCACCAGCAGGACCGGGACAGGGTTAGAGCAGTACTTC

clone_size: -
j_call: TRBJ1-1
v_call: TRBV30
d_call: TRBD1
cdr3_aa: CAWSVLGRGISAKGPNTEAFF
cdr3_nt: TGTGCCTGGAGTGTACTAGGCAGGGGGATTTCGGCCAAAGGCCCGAACACTGAAGCTTTCTTT

clone_size: -
j_call: TRBJ2-3
v_call: TRBV29-1
d_call: -
cdr3_aa: CSVEGRNTDTQYF
cdr3_nt: TGCAGCGTTGAGGGGAGAAACACAGATACGCAGTATTTT

clone_size: -
j_call: TRBJ2-7
v_call: TRBV23-1
d_call: -
cdr3_aa: CASGRQDYEQYF
cdr3_nt: TGCGCCAGCGGAAGACAGGACTACGAGCAGTACTTC

clone_size: -
j_call: TRBJ1-1
v_call: TRBV29-1
d_call: -
cdr3_aa: CSVRTRGENTEAFF
cdr3_nt: TGCAGCGTTAGAACCCGTGGGGAAAACACTGAAGCTTTCTTT

clone_size: -
j_call: TRBJ2-5
v_call: TRBV5-1
d_call: TRBD1
cdr3_aa: CASSWRTGGETQYF
cdr3_nt: TGCGCCAGCAGCTGGAGGACAGGGGGGGAGACCCAGTACTTC

clone_size: once
j_call: TRBJ2-7
v_call: TRBV6-1
d_call: -
cdr3_aa: CASTPSPYEQYF
cdr3_nt: TGTGCCAGCACCCCGTCACCCTACGAGCAGTACTTC

clone_size: many
j_call: TRBJ2-1
v_call: TRBV7-9
d_call: TRBD2
cdr3_aa: CASSLGSGGLNEQFF
cdr3_nt: TGTGCCAGCAGCTTAGGATCGGGGGGGCTCAATGAGCAGTTCTTC

clone_size: -
j_call: TRBJ2-3
v_call: TRBV7-8
d_call: -
cdr3_aa: CASSPRHPVPSTDTQYF
cdr3_nt: TGTGCCAGCAGCCCGCGGCATCCGGTTCCAAGCACAGATACGCAGTATTTT

clone_size: -
j_call: TRBJ2-3
v_call: TRBV25-1
d_call: -
cdr3_aa: CASSESVVPPDTQYF
cdr3_nt: TGTGCCAGCAGTGAATCGGTCGTGCCCCCAGATACGCAGTATTTT

clone_size: -
j_call: TRBJ2-1
v_call: TRBV4-1
d_call: TRBD2
cdr3_aa: CASSQEGGGPYNEQFF
cdr3_nt: TGCGCCAGCAGCCAAGAAGGCGGGGGACCCTACAATGAGCAGTTCTTC

clone_size: -
j_call: TRBJ2-7
v_call: TRBV5-1
d_call: -
cdr3_aa: CASSTPGPSPYEQYF
cdr3_nt: TGCGCCAGCAGCACCCCGGGACCCAGCCCCTACGAGCAGTACTTC

clone_size: -
j_call: TRBJ1-6
v_call: TRBV5-1
d_call: TRBD1
cdr3_aa: CASSLATGNSPLHF
cdr3_nt: TGCGCCAGCAGCTTGGCGACAGGGAATTCACCCCTCCACTTT

clone_size: -
j_call: TRBJ1-2
v_call: TRBV15
d_call: -
cdr3_aa: CATSRARGRLGYGYTF
cdr3_nt: TGTGCCACCAGCAGAGCCAGGGGCCGGCTAGGCTATGGCTACACCTTC

clone_size: -
j_call: TRBJ1-5
v_call: TRBV25-1
d_call: -
cdr3_aa: CASSGTVALEPQHF
cdr3_nt: TGTGCCAGCAGTGGGACAGTAGCTTTAGAGCCCCAGCATTTT

clone_size: few
j_call: TRBJ1-1
v_call: TRBV10-3
d_call: -
cdr3_aa: CAISDTPNTEAFF
cdr3_nt: TGTGCCATCAGTGACACCCCGAACACTGAAGCTTTCTTT

clone_size: -
j_call: TRBJ1-5
v_call: TRBV6-5
d_call: -
cdr3_aa: CASSYSSGGNQPQHF
cdr3_nt: TGTGCCAGCAGTTACTCGTCCGGGGGCAATCAGCCCCAGCATTTT

clone_size: once
j_call: TRBJ2-7
v_call: TRBV4-2
d_call: -
cdr3_aa: CASSQEGFRGEQYF
cdr3_nt: TGTGCCAGCAGCCAAGAGGGATTTAGGGGCGAGCAGTACTTC

clone_size: -
j_call: TRBJ1-1
v_call: TRBV19
d_call: -
cdr3_aa: CASSIGWRETEAFF
cdr3_nt: TGTGCCAGTAGTATTGGTTGGAGGGAGACTGAAGCTTTCTTT

clone_size: -
j_call: TRBJ2-7
v_call: TRBV5-1
d_call: -
cdr3_aa: CASREKFEQYF
cdr3_nt: TGCGCCAGCAGGGAGAAATTCGAGCAGTACTTC

clone_size: few
j_call: TRBJ2-1
v_call: TRBV11-2
d_call: -
cdr3_aa: CASSHPAGGVHYNEQFF
cdr3_nt: TGTGCCAGCAGCCACCCTGCAGGGGGGGTACACTACAATGAGCAGTTCTTC

clone_size: -
j_call: TRBJ1-1
v_call: TRBV5-1
d_call: -
cdr3_aa: CASSLLMGLNTEAFF
cdr3_nt: TGCGCCAGCAGCTTGTTGATGGGGCTGAACACTGAAGCTTTCTTT

clone_size: few
j_call: TRBJ1-2
v_call: TRBV27
d_call: -
cdr3_aa: CASSFSAGIYGYTF
cdr3_nt: TGTGCCAGCAGTTTTTCGGCAGGAATCTATGGCTACACCTTC

clone_size: -
j_call: TRBJ2-7
v_call: TRBV5-1
d_call: -
cdr3_aa: CASRGHQLYEQYF
cdr3_nt: TGCGCCAGCAGGGGACACCAACTCTACGAGCAGTACTTC

clone_size: few
j_call: TRBJ1-1
v_call: TRBV30
d_call: TRBD1
cdr3_aa: CAWSVRTGGRNTEAFF
cdr3_nt: TGTGCCTGGAGTGTACGGACAGGGGGCCGAAATACTGAAGCTTTCTTT

clone_size: -
j_call: TRBJ2-5
v_call: TRBV5-1
d_call: TRBD1
cdr3_aa: CASTIGQGRETQYF
cdr3_nt: TGCGCCAGCACCATCGGACAGGGACGAGAGACCCAGTACTTC

clone_size: -
j_call: TRBJ2-7
v_call: TRBV12-5
d_call: -
cdr3_aa: CASGFGGLYEQYF
cdr3_nt: TGTGCTAGTGGTTTCGGGGGCCTCTACGAGCAGTACTTC

clone_size: few
j_call: TRBJ1-2
v_call: TRBV29-1
d_call: TRBD1
cdr3_aa: CSVHRGDYGYTF
cdr3_nt: TGCAGCGTTCACAGGGGAGACTATGGCTACACCTTC

clone_size: few
j_call: TRBJ2-7
v_call: TRBV9
d_call: -
cdr3_aa: CASSVAKGVYEQYF
cdr3_nt: TGTGCCAGCAGCGTAGCAAAGGGAGTCTACGAGCAGTACTTC

clone_size: -
j_call: TRBJ1-2
v_call: TRBV30
d_call: -
cdr3_aa: CAWSYLGAGYTF
cdr3_nt: TGTGCCTGGAGTTATTTGGGGGCCGGCTACACCTTC

clone_size: -
j_call: TRBJ1-2
v_call: TRBV5-6
d_call: -
cdr3_aa: CASLLGDSHGYTF
cdr3_nt: TGTGCCAGCCTGCTTGGGGACTCCCATGGCTACACCTTC

clone_size: -
j_call: TRBJ2-7
v_call: TRBV15
d_call: -
cdr3_aa: CATSRAPPNEQYF
cdr3_nt: TGTGCCACCAGCAGAGCTCCCCCCAACGAGCAGTACTTC

clone_size: -
j_call: TRBJ1-2
v_call: TRBV18
d_call: -
cdr3_aa: CASSLGPPGLNYGYTF
cdr3_nt: TGTGCCAGCTCACTTGGACCCCCGGGATTAAACTATGGCTACACCTTC

clone_size: -
j_call: TRBJ1-1
v_call: TRBV15
d_call: -
cdr3_aa: CATSRDPNRITEAFF
cdr3_nt: TGTGCCACCAGCAGAGACCCCAATAGGATCACTGAAGCTTTCTTT

clone_size: once
j_call: TRBJ1-2
v_call: TRBV14
d_call: -
cdr3_aa: CASSQGTHPPYTF
cdr3_nt: TGTGCCAGCAGCCAAGGGACCCACCCACCTTACACCTTC

clone_size: -
j_call: TRBJ1-2
v_call: TRBV30
d_call: TRBD1
cdr3_aa: CAWSAGQALGYTF
cdr3_nt: TGTGCCTGGAGTGCGGGACAGGCTCTCGGCTACACCTTC

clone_size: -
j_call: TRBJ1-2
v_call: TRBV27
d_call: TRBD1
cdr3_aa: CASSLRGQGASGYGYTF
cdr3_nt: TGTGCCAGCAGTTTAAGGGGACAGGGGGCGTCAGGGTATGGCTACACCTTC

clone_size: -
j_call: TRBJ2-3
v_call: TRBV2
d_call: -
cdr3_aa: CASTWAQTDTQYF
cdr3_nt: TGTGCCAGCACCTGGGCCCAGACGGATACGCAGTATTTT

clone_size: -
j_call: TRBJ1-1
v_call: TRBV29-1
d_call: -
cdr3_aa: CSAKMTDNTEAFF
cdr3_nt: TGCAGCGCCAAAATGACAGATAACACTGAAGCTTTCTTT

clone_size: few
j_call: TRBJ2-5
v_call: TRBV5-1
d_call: -
cdr3_aa: CASSLSETQYF
cdr3_nt: TGCGCCAGCAGCTTATCAGAGACCCAGTACTTC

clone_size: -
j_call: TRBJ1-2
v_call: TRBV23-1
d_call: -
cdr3_aa: CASSQQEQTAQRWVNYGYTF
cdr3_nt: TGCGCCAGCAGTCAACAGGAACAAACAGCCCAAAGATGGGTTAACTATGGCTACACCTTC